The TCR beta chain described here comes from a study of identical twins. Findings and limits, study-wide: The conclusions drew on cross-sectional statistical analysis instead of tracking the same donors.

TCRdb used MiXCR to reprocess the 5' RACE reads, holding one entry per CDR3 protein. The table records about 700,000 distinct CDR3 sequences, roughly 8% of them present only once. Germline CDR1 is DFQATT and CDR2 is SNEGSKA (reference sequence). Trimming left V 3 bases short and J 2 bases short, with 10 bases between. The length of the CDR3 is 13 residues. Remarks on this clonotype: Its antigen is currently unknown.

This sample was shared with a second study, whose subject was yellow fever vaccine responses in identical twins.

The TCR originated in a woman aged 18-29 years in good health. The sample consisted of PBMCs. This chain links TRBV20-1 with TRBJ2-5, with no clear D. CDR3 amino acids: CSASFTEQETQYF. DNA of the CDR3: TGCAGTGCTAGTTTTACGGAACAAGAGACCCAGTACTTC.